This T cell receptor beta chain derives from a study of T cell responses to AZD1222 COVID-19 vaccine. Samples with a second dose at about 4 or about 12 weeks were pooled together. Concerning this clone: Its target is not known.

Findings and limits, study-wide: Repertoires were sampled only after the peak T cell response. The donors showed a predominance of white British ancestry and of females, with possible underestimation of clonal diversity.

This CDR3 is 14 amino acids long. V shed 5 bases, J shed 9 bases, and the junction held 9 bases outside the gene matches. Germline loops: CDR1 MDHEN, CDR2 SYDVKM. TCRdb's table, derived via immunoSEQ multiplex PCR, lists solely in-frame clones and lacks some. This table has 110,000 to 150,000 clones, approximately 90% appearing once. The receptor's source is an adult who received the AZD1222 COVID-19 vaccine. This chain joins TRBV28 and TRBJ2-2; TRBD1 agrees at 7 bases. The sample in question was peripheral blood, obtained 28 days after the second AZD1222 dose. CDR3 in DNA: TGTGCCAGCAGTATGGACAGGTTCGTGCGGGAGCTGTTTTTT. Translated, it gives CASSMDRFVRELFF.